A selection of T cell receptor beta chains follows, all from one sample in a study of blood T cell repertoires in COVID-19. Sequencing used immunoSEQ multiplex PCR; TCRdb keeps in-frame clones, though not all of them. The sample has over 150,000 clones; 80% to 90% are singletons. What was sequenced was peripheral blood. Every receptor here comes from a woman aged 55 to 70 who had recovered from COVID-19. The CDR3 runs from the conserved cysteine through the conserved F or W. The order of the fields is J gene, clone size, V gene, D gene, CDR3 DNA, CDR3 protein. D genes are given only for firm matches. Where a row states a size, it is once, few, many or the class of an expanded clone; other rows omit it.

J gene: TRBJ1-1
clone size: .
V gene: TRBV5-1
D gene: .
CDR3 DNA: TGCGCCAGCAGCGCCGGGGAAAACACTGAAGCTTTCTTT
CDR3 protein: CASSAGENTEAFF

J gene: TRBJ2-1
clone size: .
V gene: TRBV4-3
D gene: TRBD2
CDR3 DNA: TGCGCCAGCAGCCAACATTTACGGGGGGTGTACAATGAGCAGTTCTTC
CDR3 protein: CASSQHLRGVYNEQFF

J gene: TRBJ2-5
clone size: .
V gene: TRBV4-2
D gene: TRBD2
CDR3 DNA: TGTGCCAGCAGCCGCGGACTAGCGGGGAATATAGAGACCCAGTACTTC
CDR3 protein: CASSRGLAGNIETQYF

J gene: TRBJ1-5
clone size: few
V gene: TRBV7-9
D gene: .
CDR3 DNA: TGTGCCAGCAGCTGGACAGATAGCAATCAGCCCCAGCATTTT
CDR3 protein: CASSWTDSNQPQHF

J gene: TRBJ2-7
clone size: .
V gene: TRBV6-4
D gene: .
CDR3 DNA: TGTGCCAGCAGTGACTCGTGGGCCAGGGTAGACGAGCAGTACTTC
CDR3 protein: CASSDSWARVDEQYF

J gene: TRBJ2-1
clone size: .
V gene: TRBV27
D gene: .
CDR3 DNA: TGTGCCAGCAGTTTATCGGGCCCCCGCTCCTACAATGAGCAGTTCTTC
CDR3 protein: CASSLSGPRSYNEQFF

J gene: TRBJ2-5
clone size: .
V gene: TRBV12-3/TRBV12-4
D gene: .
CDR3 DNA: TGTGCCAGCAATACCCATGCCGGGGAGACCCAGTACTTC
CDR3 protein: CASNTHAGETQYF

J gene: TRBJ2-4
clone size: .
V gene: TRBV5-4
D gene: TRBD2
CDR3 DNA: TGTGCCAGCAAATCATTCGGGGGGGCCAAAAACATTCAGTACTTC
CDR3 protein: CASKSFGGAKNIQYF

J gene: TRBJ2-7
clone size: once
V gene: TRBV28
D gene: .
CDR3 DNA: TGTGCCAGCAGTTTTGCAGGATTCACCGCCAACGAGCAGTACTTC
CDR3 protein: CASSFAGFTANEQYF

J gene: TRBJ1-5
clone size: .
V gene: TRBV7-8
D gene: TRBD1
CDR3 DNA: TGTGCCAGCAGCTTGGGACAGACTAGCAATCAGCCCCAGCATTTT
CDR3 protein: CASSLGQTSNQPQHF

J gene: TRBJ1-1
clone size: .
V gene: TRBV6-8
D gene: .
CDR3 DNA: TGTGCCAGCAGCCCCCCAGGAGGGGACACTGAAGCTTTCTTT
CDR3 protein: CASSPPGGDTEAFF

J gene: TRBJ1-1
clone size: .
V gene: TRBV5-1
D gene: TRBD1
CDR3 DNA: TGCGCCAGCAGCTTGGGACAGGGTGCGGACACTGAAGCTTTCTTT
CDR3 protein: CASSLGQGADTEAFF

J gene: TRBJ2-7
clone size: .
V gene: TRBV6-5
D gene: TRBD1
CDR3 DNA: TGTGCCAGCAGGCTAGGGACAGGGGACGCCTACGAGCAGTACTTC
CDR3 protein: CASRLGTGDAYEQYF

J gene: TRBJ1-3
clone size: .
V gene: TRBV28
D gene: TRBD1
CDR3 DNA: TGTGCCAGCAGTTTAGGGCCGGGACAGAGCTCTGGAAACACCATATATTTT
CDR3 protein: CASSLGPGQSSGNTIYF

J gene: TRBJ2-2
clone size: few
V gene: TRBV30
D gene: TRBD1
CDR3 DNA: TGTGCCTGGACCCCGGGACAGGGGGACACCGGGGAGCTGTTTTTT
CDR3 protein: CAWTPGQGDTGELFF

J gene: TRBJ1-6
clone size: few
V gene: TRBV6-6
D gene: .
CDR3 DNA: TGTGCCAGCAGTTACGGGCAGGGTCAATCACCCCTCCACTTT
CDR3 protein: CASSYGQGQSPLHF

J gene: TRBJ2-7
clone size: once
V gene: TRBV28
D gene: TRBD1
CDR3 DNA: TGTGCCAGCAGTTTATGGAGGACAGGGTCCTACGAGCAGTACTTC
CDR3 protein: CASSLWRTGSYEQYF

J gene: TRBJ2-3
clone size: .
V gene: TRBV7-9
D gene: .
CDR3 DNA: TGTGCCAGCAGCCCCCTGGGGGGGGGCATCACAGATACGCAGTATTTT
CDR3 protein: CASSPLGGGITDTQYF

J gene: TRBJ2-1
clone size: .
V gene: TRBV4-1
D gene: TRBD1
CDR3 DNA: TGCGCCAGCAGCCAAGAAGGGACAGGGCAGGGTGAGCAGTTCTTC
CDR3 protein: CASSQEGTGQGEQFF

J gene: TRBJ2-3
clone size: few
V gene: TRBV2
D gene: .
CDR3 DNA: TGTGCCAGCAGTAAGAGCAACCCAGATACGCAGTATTTT
CDR3 protein: CASSKSNPDTQYF

J gene: TRBJ2-6
clone size: .
V gene: TRBV3-1/TRBV3-2
D gene: TRBD1
CDR3 DNA: TGTGCCAGCGGCAGACAGGGACCCGGGGCCAACGTCCTGACTTTC
CDR3 protein: CASGRQGPGANVLTF

J gene: TRBJ2-3
clone size: .
V gene: TRBV18
D gene: .
CDR3 DNA: TGTGCCAGCTCACCACCAATCCGGGACACAGATACGCAGTATTTT
CDR3 protein: CASSPPIRDTDTQYF

J gene: TRBJ2-5
clone size: .
V gene: TRBV7-9
D gene: .
CDR3 DNA: TGTGCCAGCAGCTTCGTGTCGTTCTGGCTTAATCAAGAGACCCAGTACTTC
CDR3 protein: CASSFVSFWLNQETQYF

J gene: TRBJ2-7
clone size: .
V gene: TRBV10-3
D gene: TRBD1
CDR3 DNA: TGTGCCATCAAACGGACAGGGGCGGACTACGAGCAGTACTTC
CDR3 protein: CAIKRTGADYEQYF

J gene: TRBJ2-5
clone size: .
V gene: TRBV5-1
D gene: TRBD2
CDR3 DNA: TGCGCCAGCACCCTTGCGGGGGGAAAAGAGACCCAGTACTTC
CDR3 protein: CASTLAGGKETQYF

J gene: TRBJ1-3
clone size: .
V gene: TRBV5-1
D gene: .
CDR3 DNA: TGCGCCAGCAGCTTAACAGAAGCTAAAGGCTCTGGAAACACCATATATTTT
CDR3 protein: CASSLTEAKGSGNTIYF

J gene: TRBJ1-6
clone size: .
V gene: TRBV7-8
D gene: TRBD1
CDR3 DNA: TGTGCCAGCAGCTTAGTCGGAGGGGGCGGATCACCCCTCCACTTT
CDR3 protein: CASSLVGGGGSPLHF

J gene: TRBJ2-7
clone size: .
V gene: TRBV24-1
D gene: TRBD1
CDR3 DNA: TGTGCCACCAGTGATTCACAGGGACAGAGTAAGCAGTACTTC
CDR3 protein: CATSDSQGQSKQYF

J gene: TRBJ2-7
clone size: .
V gene: TRBV2
D gene: TRBD1
CDR3 DNA: TGTGCCAGCAGTGGGGCCTCCGGGACAGATAAAAACGAGCAGTACTTC
CDR3 protein: CASSGASGTDKNEQYF

J gene: TRBJ1-5
clone size: .
V gene: TRBV19
D gene: .
CDR3 DNA: TGTGCCAGTAGTATGCGAGAGTACAATCAGCCCCAGCATTTT
CDR3 protein: CASSMREYNQPQHF

J gene: TRBJ2-5
clone size: once
V gene: TRBV5-1
D gene: .
CDR3 DNA: TGCGCCAGCAGCTTGGAGGGGGGGCGACAAGAGACCCAGTACTTC
CDR3 protein: CASSLEGGRQETQYF

J gene: TRBJ2-1
clone size: .
V gene: TRBV19
D gene: TRBD2
CDR3 DNA: TGTGCCAGTAGTATGGTCCCGGGTCGGGGGGCCTACAATGAGCAGTTCTTC
CDR3 protein: CASSMVPGRGAYNEQFF

J gene: TRBJ1-1
clone size: once
V gene: TRBV7-3
D gene: TRBD1
CDR3 DNA: TGTGCCAGCAGCTTAGCAGGGACAGTCGGCCCTGAAGCTTTCTTT
CDR3 protein: CASSLAGTVGPEAFF

J gene: TRBJ1-1
clone size: .
V gene: TRBV28
D gene: .
CDR3 DNA: TGTGCCAGCAGTTTACTGACAGTGAACACTGAAGCTTTCTTT
CDR3 protein: CASSLLTVNTEAFF

J gene: TRBJ2-3
clone size: .
V gene: TRBV5-4
D gene: TRBD1
CDR3 DNA: TGTGCCAGCAGCTCAGGGGGCAGGACAGATACGCAGTATTTT
CDR3 protein: CASSSGGRTDTQYF